The 30 T cell receptor beta chains below all came from one sample that was sequenced in a study of T cell repertoires in cytomegalovirus infection. Their antigen targets remain unknown. TCRdb recomputed calls from the reads with MiXCR, one row per CDR3 protein. Found here are roughly 340,000 distinct CDR3 sequences, roughly 28% of them singletons; the top ten hold 15% to 20%. Sample: cultured PBMCs, taken from culture after CMV antigen stimulation. The receptors were sampled from a human donor in good health (CMV status not recorded). Some clones in this sample may be carry-over from other donors' samples.

The V and J genes are TRBV12-3 or TRBV12-4 and TRBJ1-5, with D possibly TRBD1 on 6 matching bases. The CDR3 extends over 16 amino acids. V was cut by 2 bases and J by 4 bases, with 15 bases left in between. CDR3 DNA: TGTGCCAGCAGTTTACGCAGAGGAGGGGGAAATCAGCCCCAGCATTTT. Residues: CASSLRRGGGNQPQHF.

This clonotype was found a few times. V and J are TRBV6-1 and TRBJ2-5; D remains ambiguous. Per the germline V gene, CDR1 is MNHNS and CDR2 is SASEGT. V lost 2 bases and J 5 bases, leaving 9 bases between the germline ends. CDR3 length equals 13 residues. This chain's CDR3 is CASSELLRETQYF. CDR3 bases: TGTGCCAGCAGTGAACTTCTCCGCGAGACCCAGTACTTC.

Ten or more counts support this clonotype. The J gene is TRBJ2-7, the V gene TRBV7-8; a weak D match, TRBD1 (5 bases). The CDR3 consists of 17 residues. Germline lookup yields CDR1 SGHVS and CDR2 FQNEAQ. With 4 bases removed from V and 10 bases from J, the gap between germline ends came to 29 bases. The CDR3: CASSSISTDPSGRGQYF. The CDR3 DNA follows: TGTGCCAGCAGCTCGATTTCGACAGACCCCTCGGGCCGCGGACAGTACTTC.

The chain combines TRBV4-2 with TRBJ2-3; 13 positions match TRBD2. The CDR3 spans 18 residues. The germline gives CDR1 LGHNA, CDR2 YNFKEQ. V lost 4 bases, J lost 0 bases, and 7 bases stayed unmatched. The CDR3 nucleotides read TGTGCCAGCAGCCTACTAGCGGGGGGGCAGATTAGCACAGATACGCAGTATTTT. Protein: CASSLLAGGQISTDTQYF.

This clonotype was seen a few times. The chain is built from TRBV28 and TRBJ2-5, with 7 bases fitting TRBD2. The germline V gene has CDR1 MDHEN and CDR2 SYDVKM. This CDR3 is built from 17 residues. The ends lost 5 bases at V and 4 bases at J; junction bases unmatched: 16. The CDR3 is CASSPRRGRAGGETQYF. In nucleotides, the CDR3 is TGTGCCAGCAGTCCCCGCCGGGGGAGGGCCGGGGGAGAGACCCAGTACTTC.

This clonotype has more than one count but fewer than ten. The chain recombines TRBV24-1 with TRBJ2-5; D may match TRBD1 or TRBD2 (5 bases each). Trimming took off 9 bases at V and 5 bases at J, with 15 bases between the two ends. The V gene's germline CDR1 is KGHDR and CDR2 SFDVKD. The CDR3 runs to 13 residues. The CDR3 DNA reads as TGTGCCACCGCCGGGACCGATATGGAGACCCAGTACTTC. Protein: CATAGTDMETQYF.

V and J are TRBV19 and TRBJ2-1; TRBD2 matches 9 bases. Losses at the gene ends were 6 bases for V and 5 bases for J; bases not matched to a gene: 14. CDR1 is LNHDA, CDR2 SQIVND, per germline (reference sequence). The CDR3 totals 17 residues. DNA for the CDR3: TGTGCCAGTAGCCCTGAGGGCGGGGGGGTTTTGAACAATGAGCAGTTCTTC. It codes for CASSPEGGGVLNNEQFF.

This clonotype was recorded once. V gene TRBV20-1 combines with J gene TRBJ2-5; D may be TRBD2 (6 bases). CDR3 size: 16 residues. The V and J ends lost 4 bases and 4 bases respectively, with 22 bases between them. The germline V gene encodes CDR1 DFQATT and CDR2 SNEGSKA (reference sequence). CDR3 amino acids: CSAKDWKLAYGETQYF. CDR3 coding DNA: TGCAGTGCTAAGGACTGGAAACTAGCCTACGGAGAGACCCAGTACTTC.

This clonotype turned up a few times. The chain carries TRBV7-9 and TRBJ1-1; 8 nucleotides match TRBD1. Trimming cost V 2 bases and J 4 bases; bases outside gene matches: 6. Germline loops: CDR1 SEHNR, CDR2 FQNEAQ (reference sequence). The CDR3 consists of 15 residues. The chain's CDR3 is CASSLTAGGSTEAFF. The DNA for the CDR3 is TGTGCCAGCAGCTTAACCGCAGGGGGCTCCACTGAAGCTTTCTTT.

This clonotype appeared a few times. The CDR3 loop reads CASSYSAGGGSDTQYF. The CDR3 nucleotides read TGTGCCAGCAGTTACTCAGCCGGGGGCGGGTCAGATACGCAGTATTTT. The V and J genes are TRBV6-5 and TRBJ2-3, with D tentatively TRBD1 or TRBD2 (6 bases each). V dropped 0 bases and J dropped 4 bases, with 14 bases sitting between them. Germline V gene data show CDR1 as MNHEY and CDR2 as SVGAGI. The CDR3 runs to 16 residues.

The chain joins TRBV19 to TRBJ1-5, with 7 nucleotides matching TRBD1. The V gene's germline CDR1 is LNHDA and CDR2 SQIVND (reference sequence). Losses at the gene ends were 7 bases for V and 7 bases for J; bases not matched to a gene: 25. The CDR3 sequence is 19 residues long. CDR3 sequence reads: CASTYRLLSRQGQGQPQHF. CDR3 coding DNA: TGTGCCAGTACCTATAGATTGTTGTCCCGACAGGGCCAGGGACAGCCCCAGCATTTT.

This clonotype has a handful of counts. This rearrangement joins TRBV20-1 to TRBJ2-1; D might be TRBD1 (5 bases). The V end was cut by 3 bases, the J end by 5 bases, with 17 bases between. Per the germline V gene, CDR1 is DFQATT and CDR2 is SNEGSKA (reference sequence). There are 15 residues in the CDR3. The CDR3 DNA reads as TGCAGTGCTAGTTCAGGGCAGGTGACAAACAATGAGCAGTTCTTC. Translating it yields CSASSGQVTNNEQFF.

The sample holds a few counts of this clonotype. This chain links TRBV6-5 with TRBJ2-7, with D unclear. Germline V gene lookup returns CDR1 MNHEY and CDR2 SVGAGI. Trimming removed 5 bases from V and 0 bases from J, with 17 bases in between. This CDR3 comprises 16 residues. Here the CDR3 DNA reads TGTGCCAGCAGTCCAGAATACACCTACAACTCCTACGAGCAGTACTTC. Encoded protein: CASSPEYTYNSYEQYF.

This clonotype has only a few counts. The chain combines TRBV7-2 with TRBJ1-2; 9 bases fit TRBD1. Germline-derived CDR1 and CDR2 are SGHTA and FQGNSA. This CDR3 spans 15 amino acids. V shed 4 bases, J shed 4 bases, and the junction held 7 bases outside the gene matches. CDR3 amino acids: CASSSMDRGGYGYTF. The CDR3 DNA sequence: TGTGCCAGCAGCTCGATGGACAGGGGTGGCTATGGCTACACCTTC.

V gene TRBV19 combines with J gene TRBJ2-3; 9 nucleotides line up with TRBD2. In germline, CDR1 is LNHDA, CDR2 SQIVND (reference sequence). V lost 4 bases to trimming and J lost 3 bases; unmatched junction nucleotides: 5. The CDR3 runs 15 residues. CDR3 in DNA: TGTGCCAGTAGTACGGTTAGCGGGGGAACAGATACGCAGTATTTT. Translating it yields CASSTVSGGTDTQYF.

The chain uses TRBV11-2 and TRBJ2-5; perhaps TRBD1 as D (5 bases). The CDR3 totals 15 residues. Per germline, CDR1 SGHAT and CDR2 FQNNGV. V lost 5 bases, J lost 5 bases, and 18 bases lay in between. DNA for the CDR3: TGTGCCAGCAGCCCCCCGGTAGGGGCGCGGGAGACCCAGTACTTC. Translation: CASSPPVGARETQYF.

The rearrangement joins TRBV2 to TRBJ2-4; 10 nucleotides agree with TRBD2. Germline V gene sequence: CDR1 SNHLY, CDR2 FYNNEI. The ends lost 2 bases at V and 5 bases at J; junction bases unmatched: 0. The length of the CDR3 is 14 residues. The CDR3 region is CASSETSGENIQYF. Here the CDR3 DNA reads TGTGCCAGCAGTGAAACTAGCGGGGAAAACATTCAGTACTTC.

This sequence joins TRBV5-1 and TRBJ2-2; 9 nucleotides match TRBD1. V lost 1 base to trimming and J lost 6 bases; unmatched junction nucleotides: 4. CDR3 size: 15 residues. Looked up from germline, CDR1 is SGHRS and CDR2 is YFSETQ. The CDR3 DNA follows: TGCGCCAGCAGCTTGCGGGGACAGGGCCCCGGGGAGCTGTTTTTT. It specifies CASSLRGQGPGELFF. Full variable domain (outside the CDR3, taken from reference TRBV5-1 and TRBJ2-2): KAGVTQTPRYLIKTRGQQVTLSCSPISGHRSVSWYQQTPGQGLQFLFEYFSETQRNKGNFPGRFSGRQFSNSRSEMNVSTLELGDSALYLCASSLRGQGPGELFFGEGSRLTVL.

The sample holds many counts of this clonotype. The chain links TRBV28 to TRBJ2-7; 11 bases are a match to TRBD2. Germline trimming cut 5 bases from V and 2 bases from J; bases unmatched to any gene: 5. The CDR3 covers 15 residues. From germline, CDR1 is MDHEN and CDR2 SYDVKM. CDR3 loop: CASSTTSGSTYEQYF. The CDR3 DNA sequence: TGTGCCAGCAGTACTACTAGCGGGAGTACCTACGAGCAGTACTTC.

The V gene is TRBV10-3, the J gene TRBJ1-6; possible D gene TRBD1, 5 bases. Trimming took off 4 bases at V and 6 bases at J, with 16 bases between the two ends. Germline loops: CDR1 ENHRY, CDR2 SYGVKD. CDR3 length: 16 residues. For the CDR3, the DNA is TGTGCCATCAGTGTCAACCAGGGACGTAGTAATTCACCCCTCCACTTT. Its translation is CAISVNQGRSNSPLHF.

The chain combines TRBV5-1 with TRBJ1-4; D possibly corresponds to TRBD1 (5 bases). V was trimmed by 3 bases and J by 3 bases, leaving 15 bases between them. In germline, CDR1 is SGHRS, CDR2 YFSETQ. The CDR3 is made up of 16 amino acids. In nucleotides, the CDR3 is TGCGCCAGCAGCTCGTCCGGGGGGACGGCTAATGAAAAACTGTTTTTT. It is translated as CASSSSGGTANEKLFF.

This clonotype has just a few counts. The chain employs TRBV12-3 or TRBV12-4 and TRBJ2-1; 11 bases agree with TRBD2. The J segment lost 7 bases and the V segment lost 4 bases, leaving 6 bases of the junction unmatched. CDR3 length equals 15 residues. DNA for the CDR3: TGTGCCAGCAGTTCCACTAGCGGGAGTGAAAATGAGCAGTTCTTC. Encoded protein: CASSSTSGSENEQFF.

This clonotype was detected only a few times. The V and J genes are TRBV27 and TRBJ1-4; D uncertain. This CDR3 has 14 residues. CDR1 and CDR2 (germline): MNHEY, SMNVEV (reference sequence). V was clipped by 6 bases and J by 4 bases, with 12 bases between them. CDR3 region: CASSPGRFNEKLFF. In DNA form, the CDR3 reads TGTGCCAGCAGCCCGGGGAGGTTTAATGAAAAACTGTTTTTT.

This clonotype was counted many times. The chain links TRBV7-6 to TRBJ2-3; 12 bases line up with TRBD2. The CDR3 is 18 amino acids. Trimming removed 5 bases from V and 0 bases from J; junction bases left unmatched: 9. CDR1 SGHVS and CDR2 FNYEAQ come from the germline V gene. CDR3 loop: CASSPSPSGRVSTDTQYF. CDR3 sequence (DNA): TGTGCCAGCAGCCCAAGCCCTAGCGGGAGGGTGAGCACAGATACGCAGTATTTT. The whole variable domain, filled in from reference TRBV7-6 and TRBJ2-3, reads GAGVSQSPRYKVTKRGQDVALRCDPISGHVSLYWYRQALGQGPEFLTYFNYEAQQDKSGLPNDRFSAERPEGSISTLTIQRTEQRDSAMYRCASSPSPSGRVSTDTQYFGPGTRLTVL.

By sample share, this clonotype is medium-sized (0.01 to 0.1%). The chain has TRBV7-9 and TRBJ2-5, with 10 bases fitting TRBD2. The CDR3 is 17 amino acids. The ends lost 3 bases at V and 1 base at J; junction bases unmatched: 8. Germline CDR1 reads SEHNR; CDR2 reads FQNEAQ (reference sequence). The CDR3 sequence: CASSFRASGGTQETQYF. CDR3 nucleotides: TGTGCCAGCAGCTTTCGGGCTAGCGGGGGAACCCAAGAGACCCAGTACTTC.

The chain has TRBV27 and TRBJ2-3; 8 bases match TRBD2. The CDR3 sequence is 16 residues long. Germline V lookup: CDR1 MNHEY, CDR2 SMNVEV (reference sequence). V lost 5 bases to trimming and J lost 0 bases; unmatched junction nucleotides: 7. The CDR3 region is CASSRKRGWSTDTQYF. The CDR3, as DNA: TGTGCCAGCAGTCGCAAGCGGGGGTGGAGCACAGATACGCAGTATTTT.

This chain links TRBV7-9 with TRBJ2-7; 8 positions match TRBD1. V lost 5 bases to trimming and J lost 6 bases; unmatched junction nucleotides: 6. The CDR3 consists of 13 residues. Germline values: CDR1 SEHNR, CDR2 FQNEAQ (reference sequence). The CDR3 here is CASSPDRASEQYF. Written as DNA, the CDR3 is TGTGCCAGCAGCCCGGACAGGGCTAGCGAGCAGTACTTC.

The chain joins TRBV14 to TRBJ1-1; no definite D call. The germline CDR1 and CDR2 sequences are SGHDN and FVKESK. CDR3 length: 14 residues. The germline V and J ends were trimmed by 2 bases and 6 bases, with 13 bases remaining between them. In nucleotides, the CDR3 is TGTGCCAGCAGCCAACACCCCCCCGGTCCTGAAGCTTTCTTT. Its translation: CASSQHPPGPEAFF. Using reference TRBV14 and TRBJ1-1 for the parts outside the CDR3, the full variable domain is EAGVTQFPSHSVIEKGQTVTLRCDPISGHDNLYWYRRVMGKEIKFLLHFVKESKQDESGMPNNRFLAERTGGTYSTLKVQPAELEDSGVYFCASSQHPPGPEAFFGQGTRLTVV.

This chain connects TRBV12-3 or TRBV12-4 to TRBJ2-1; D possibly corresponds to TRBD1 (6 bases). The CDR3 contains 14 residues. Trimming shortened V by 5 bases and J by 6 bases, and 14 bases separated the two germline ends. The CDR3 region is CASSLQQGFNEQFF. Here the CDR3 DNA reads TGTGCCAGCAGTCTTCAACAGGGATTCAATGAGCAGTTCTTC.

This CDR3 is CASSSIPVDSLSSYEQYF. DNA of the CDR3: TGTGCCAGCAGTTCAATTCCTGTGGACAGCTTGAGCTCCTACGAGCAGTACTTC. V is TRBV6-6 and J is TRBJ2-7, with a weak D call TRBD1 (6 bases). The V and J ends lost 4 bases and 0 bases respectively, with 22 bases between them. CDR1 and CDR2 (germline): MNHNY, SVGAGI (reference sequence). The CDR3 loop spans 18 amino acids.